Listed below are T cell receptor beta chains from one sample, sequenced in a study of hypomethylating agent response in myelodysplastic syndrome. TCRdb's copy holds only in-frame clones and misses some; the assay was immunoSEQ multiplex PCR. This table has 2,500 to 3,500 clones, about 76% appearing once. The sample in question was bone marrow, obtained before or after starting hypomethylating agent treatment for myelodysplastic syndrome (not recorded which). These receptors all stem from a human donor with myelodysplastic syndrome. Each CDR3 is given with its conserved first and last residue. The D gene is left open where the match is weak. The size entry is marked missing in some rows and otherwise reads once, few, many or a size class.

J gene: TRBJ2-5
V gene: TRBV5-1
clone size: .
D gene: .
CDR3 protein: CASSSGHGQETQYF
CDR3 DNA: TGCGCCAGCAGCTCAGGACACGGCCAAGAGACCCAGTACTTC

J gene: TRBJ2-5
V gene: TRBV19
clone size: .
D gene: .
CDR3 protein: CASSIDRGGETAQYF
CDR3 DNA: TGTGCCAGTAGTATAGATCGTGGGGGCGAGACGGCCCAGTACTTC

J gene: TRBJ1-4
V gene: TRBV4-3
clone size: .
D gene: .
CDR3 protein: CASSQDAVGEKLFF
CDR3 DNA: TGCGCCAGCAGCCAAGACGCAGTCGGCGAAAAACTGTTTTTT

J gene: TRBJ2-3
V gene: TRBV5-4
clone size: .
D gene: .
CDR3 protein: CASSLGPAGWGTDTQYF
CDR3 DNA: TGTGCCAGCAGCTTGGGTCCAGCCGGGTGGGGCACAGATACGCAGTATTTT

J gene: TRBJ1-4
V gene: TRBV4-1
clone size: .
D gene: .
CDR3 protein: CASSQAPYPTNEKLFF
CDR3 DNA: TGCGCCAGCAGCCAAGCACCTTACCCAACTAATGAAAAACTGTTTTTT

J gene: TRBJ1-2
V gene: TRBV11-3
clone size: .
D gene: TRBD1
CDR3 protein: CASSLRTGGGGGYTF
CDR3 DNA: TGTGCCAGCAGCCTCCGGACAGGGGGCGGGGGTGGCTACACCTTC

J gene: TRBJ2-7
V gene: TRBV10-3
clone size: .
D gene: .
CDR3 protein: CAISGGFGDEQYF
CDR3 DNA: TGTGCCATCAGTGGAGGATTTGGGGACGAGCAGTACTTC

J gene: TRBJ2-2
V gene: TRBV6-4
clone size: few
D gene: .
CDR3 protein: CASSDGDGAGELFF
CDR3 DNA: TGTGCCAGCAGTGACGGGGACGGAGCCGGGGAGCTGTTTTTT

J gene: TRBJ2-1
V gene: TRBV11-3
clone size: .
D gene: .
CDR3 protein: CASSFPLYSEQFF
CDR3 DNA: TGTGCCAGCAGCTTTCCCCTCTACAGTGAGCAGTTCTTC

J gene: TRBJ2-1
V gene: TRBV27
clone size: .
D gene: .
CDR3 protein: CASSPQGGEQFF
CDR3 DNA: TGTGCCAGCAGCCCACAGGGCGGTGAGCAGTTCTTC

J gene: TRBJ2-7
V gene: TRBV6-5
clone size: .
D gene: TRBD1
CDR3 protein: CASRRTGGNEQYF
CDR3 DNA: TGTGCCAGCAGAAGGACAGGGGGTAACGAGCAGTACTTC

J gene: TRBJ1-4
V gene: TRBV6-6
clone size: .
D gene: .
CDR3 protein: CASEGATNEKLFF
CDR3 DNA: TGTGCCAGCGAAGGCGCGACTAATGAAAAACTGTTTTTT

J gene: TRBJ1-4
V gene: TRBV27
clone size: .
D gene: TRBD1
CDR3 protein: CASSLNRGDEKLFF
CDR3 DNA: TGTGCCAGCAGTTTGAACAGGGGGGATGAAAAACTGTTTTTT

J gene: TRBJ2-7
V gene: TRBV19
clone size: .
D gene: .
CDR3 protein: CASSISLAAEQYF
CDR3 DNA: TGTGCCAGTAGTATTTCCCTGGCGGCCGAGCAGTACTTC

J gene: TRBJ1-4
V gene: TRBV5-1
clone size: .
D gene: TRBD1
CDR3 protein: CASSPPGTGTATNEKLFF
CDR3 DNA: TGCGCCAGCAGCCCCCCCGGGACAGGGACCGCAACTAATGAAAAACTGTTTTTT

J gene: TRBJ2-7
V gene: TRBV5-1
clone size: .
D gene: TRBD1
CDR3 protein: CASSGDGTGVYEQYF
CDR3 DNA: TGCGCCAGCAGCGGCGACGGGACAGGGGTTTACGAGCAGTACTTC

J gene: TRBJ1-2
V gene: TRBV6-1
clone size: few
D gene: .
CDR3 protein: CASSDGYGGYTF
CDR3 DNA: TGTGCCAGCAGTGATGGGTATGGTGGCTACACCTTC

J gene: TRBJ1-2
V gene: TRBV11-3
clone size: .
D gene: TRBD1
CDR3 protein: CASSAGQGPYGYTF
CDR3 DNA: TGTGCCAGCAGCGCAGGACAGGGCCCCTATGGCTACACCTTC

J gene: TRBJ1-2
V gene: TRBV10-2
clone size: .
D gene: TRBD1
CDR3 protein: CASSESGTGSAGYTF
CDR3 DNA: TGCGCCAGCAGTGAGTCGGGGACAGGGTCGGCTGGCTACACCTTC

J gene: TRBJ2-3
V gene: TRBV27
clone size: few
D gene: TRBD1
CDR3 protein: CASSLTGVGGDTQYF
CDR3 DNA: TGTGCCAGCAGTTTGACAGGGGTCGGAGGAGATACGCAGTATTTT

J gene: TRBJ2-7
V gene: TRBV11-3
clone size: .
D gene: .
CDR3 protein: CASSLGPAYEQYF
CDR3 DNA: TGTGCCAGCAGCTTAGGCCCGGCCTACGAGCAGTACTTC

J gene: TRBJ1-4
V gene: TRBV2
clone size: .
D gene: TRBD1
CDR3 protein: CASSEQGQSNEKLFF
CDR3 DNA: TGTGCCAGCAGTGAACAGGGACAGAGTAATGAAAAACTGTTTTTT

J gene: TRBJ1-2
V gene: TRBV9
clone size: .
D gene: .
CDR3 protein: CASSAGTDYYGYTF
CDR3 DNA: TGTGCCAGCAGCGCCGGGACGGATTACTATGGCTACACCTTC

J gene: TRBJ2-1
V gene: TRBV6-6
clone size: .
D gene: .
CDR3 protein: CASSYSRGSYNEQFF
CDR3 DNA: TGTGCCAGCAGTTACTCAAGGGGTTCCTACAATGAGCAGTTCTTC

J gene: TRBJ2-1
V gene: TRBV5-4
clone size: .
D gene: TRBD2
CDR3 protein: CASSLGSGGQEEQFF
CDR3 DNA: TGTGCCAGCAGCTTGGGCAGCGGGGGGCAGGAGGAGCAGTTCTTC

J gene: TRBJ2-7
V gene: TRBV10-3
clone size: few
D gene: TRBD2
CDR3 protein: CAISESSGGISYEQYF
CDR3 DNA: TGTGCCATCAGTGAGTCAAGCGGGGGGATCTCCTACGAGCAGTACTTC

J gene: TRBJ1-6
V gene: TRBV30
clone size: few
D gene: .
CDR3 protein: CAWSGRVSSSNSPLHF
CDR3 DNA: TGTGCCTGGAGTGGAAGGGTTTCATCCAGTAATTCACCCCTCCACTTT

J gene: TRBJ2-1
V gene: TRBV2
clone size: .
D gene: .
CDR3 protein: CASSENRDSYNEQFF
CDR3 DNA: TGTGCCAGCAGTGAAAACAGGGACTCCTACAATGAGCAGTTCTTC

J gene: TRBJ1-1
V gene: TRBV27
clone size: .
D gene: .
CDR3 protein: CASSLWAGDEAFF
CDR3 DNA: TGTGCCAGCAGTTTGTGGGCAGGGGATGAAGCTTTCTTT

J gene: TRBJ2-1
V gene: TRBV4-3
clone size: .
D gene: TRBD2
CDR3 protein: CASSPRLATFSYNEQFF
CDR3 DNA: TGCGCCAGCAGCCCCCGACTAGCTACCTTCTCCTACAATGAGCAGTTCTTC

J gene: TRBJ2-2
V gene: TRBV9
clone size: .
D gene: .
CDR3 protein: CASSVEGAGTGELFF
CDR3 DNA: TGTGCCAGCAGCGTAGAAGGAGCGGGCACCGGGGAGCTGTTTTTT

J gene: TRBJ1-1
V gene: TRBV5-4
clone size: .
D gene: .
CDR3 protein: CASSLGQGRRENTEAFF
CDR3 DNA: TGTGCCAGCAGCTTGGGTCAGGGGCGAAGGGAGAACACTGAAGCTTTCTTT

J gene: TRBJ2-1
V gene: TRBV7-3
clone size: .
D gene: .
CDR3 protein: CASSFGTVGEQFF
CDR3 DNA: TGTGCCAGCAGCTTCGGAACTGTGGGCGAGCAGTTCTTC

J gene: TRBJ1-3
V gene: TRBV6-1
clone size: .
D gene: .
CDR3 protein: CASSEVVSYTGNTIYF
CDR3 DNA: TGTGCCAGCAGTGAAGTCGTCAGTTACACTGGAAACACCATATATTTT

J gene: TRBJ2-3
V gene: TRBV11-3
clone size: .
D gene: .
CDR3 protein: CASSPTGPLARGRTPDTQYF
CDR3 DNA: TGTGCCAGCAGCCCCACAGGTCCCCTTGCGCGGGGGCGTACGCCAGATACGCAGTATTTT

J gene: TRBJ2-7
V gene: TRBV7-9
clone size: .
D gene: TRBD2
CDR3 protein: CASSATSVNPYEQYF
CDR3 DNA: TGTGCCAGCAGCGCTACTAGCGTAAACCCCTACGAGCAGTACTTC

J gene: TRBJ2-7
V gene: TRBV9
clone size: .
D gene: .
CDR3 protein: CASSDLNEQYF
CDR3 DNA: TGTGCCAGCAGCGACTTAAACGAGCAGTACTTC

J gene: TRBJ2-1
V gene: TRBV4-2
clone size: .
D gene: TRBD1
CDR3 protein: CASSLNRGLNEQFF
CDR3 DNA: TGTGCCAGCAGCCTTAACAGGGGGCTCAATGAGCAGTTCTTC

J gene: TRBJ2-1
V gene: TRBV6-1
clone size: .
D gene: .
CDR3 protein: CASSDQPGTSYNEQFF
CDR3 DNA: TGTGCCAGCAGTGATCAACCCGGGACATCATACAATGAGCAGTTCTTC

J gene: TRBJ1-2
V gene: TRBV5-4
clone size: .
D gene: .
CDR3 protein: CASSPPGVYGYTF
CDR3 DNA: TGTGCCAGCAGCCCTCCGGGCGTCTATGGCTACACCTTC

J gene: TRBJ2-5
V gene: TRBV15
clone size: once
D gene: TRBD1
CDR3 protein: CATSSGQGAGETQYF
CDR3 DNA: TGTGCCACCAGCAGTGGACAGGGGGCGGGAGAGACCCAGTACTTC

J gene: TRBJ1-6
V gene: TRBV6-6
clone size: .
D gene: .
CDR3 protein: CASSYGGQYSPLHF
CDR3 DNA: TGTGCCAGCAGTTACGGGGGGCAGTATTCACCCCTCCACTTT

J gene: TRBJ2-3
V gene: TRBV7-9
clone size: .
D gene: .
CDR3 protein: CASSPSFGASTDTQYF
CDR3 DNA: TGTGCCAGCAGCCCCAGCTTTGGGGCTAGCACAGATACGCAGTATTTT

J gene: TRBJ2-7
V gene: TRBV19
clone size: .
D gene: .
CDR3 protein: CASSLGQFSYEQYF
CDR3 DNA: TGTGCCAGTAGTCTCGGACAGTTCTCCTACGAGCAGTACTTC

J gene: TRBJ2-2
V gene: TRBV18
clone size: .
D gene: TRBD2
CDR3 protein: CASSPTLAGVPTGELFF
CDR3 DNA: TGTGCCAGCTCACCGACCCTAGCGGGGGTACCCACCGGGGAGCTGTTTTTT